This T cell receptor beta chain was observed in a study of shared T cell receptors in the human thymus. Data came from immunoSEQ multiplex PCR; TCRdb stores just in-frame clones and leaves some out. The sample consists of hundreds of thousands of clones, 78% of them appearing once. The trim removed 2 bases at V and 5 bases at J, leaving 7 bases unmatched. The germline V gene has CDR1 MNHEY and CDR2 SVGAGI. The CDR3 length is 16 residues. This same sample was also taken into another study, of human thymus T cells. That study adds: It was healthy Finnish infants having corrective surgery for congenital heart defects who were the donors. Resections from corrective heart surgery supplied the thymus tissue. Thymic and blood repertoires appeared to show biased V and J gene usage. Highly overlapping thymic repertoires among unrelated individuals were reported in related research.

This receptor was obtained from a boy less than two years old with a congenital heart defect. The V gene is TRBV6-5, the J gene TRBJ2-3; 10 positions agree with TRBD1. The sample comprised thymocytes. The CDR3 sequence is CASSYETGGEGDTQYF. The CDR3 nucleotides are TGTGCCAGCAGTTACGAGACAGGGGGCGAGGGAGATACGCAGTATTTT.